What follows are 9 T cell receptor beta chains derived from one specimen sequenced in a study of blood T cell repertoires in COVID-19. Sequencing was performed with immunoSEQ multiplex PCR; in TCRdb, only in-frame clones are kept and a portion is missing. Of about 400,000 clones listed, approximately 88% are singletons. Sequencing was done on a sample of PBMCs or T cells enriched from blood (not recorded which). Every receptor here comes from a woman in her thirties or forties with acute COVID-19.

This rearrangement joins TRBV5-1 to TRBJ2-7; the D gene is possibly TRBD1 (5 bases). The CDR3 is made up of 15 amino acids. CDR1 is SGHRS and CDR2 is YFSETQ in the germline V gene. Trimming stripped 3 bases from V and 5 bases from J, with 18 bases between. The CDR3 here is CASSSAGQGLHEQYF. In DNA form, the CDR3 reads TGCGCCAGCAGCTCCGCCGGGCAGGGTCTCCACGAGCAGTACTTC.

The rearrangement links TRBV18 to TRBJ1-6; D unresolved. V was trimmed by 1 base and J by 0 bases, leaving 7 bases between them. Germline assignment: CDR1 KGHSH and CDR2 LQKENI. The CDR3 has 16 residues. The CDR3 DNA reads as TGTGCCAGCTCACCACGGGAGAGCTCCTATAATTCACCCCTCCACTTT. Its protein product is CASSPRESSYNSPLHF.

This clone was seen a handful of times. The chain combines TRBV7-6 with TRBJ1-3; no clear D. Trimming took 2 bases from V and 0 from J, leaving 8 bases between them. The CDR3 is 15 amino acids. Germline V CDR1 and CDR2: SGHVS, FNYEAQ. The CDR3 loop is CASSLRPLSGNTIYF. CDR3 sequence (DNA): TGTGCCAGCAGCTTACGTCCCCTCTCTGGAAACACCATATATTTT.

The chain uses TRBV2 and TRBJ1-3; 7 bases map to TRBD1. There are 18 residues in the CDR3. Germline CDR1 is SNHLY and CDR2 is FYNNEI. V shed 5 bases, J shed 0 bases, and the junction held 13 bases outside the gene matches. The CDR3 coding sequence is TGTGCCAGCAGTCGAGGGTTCAGACAGGGCAACTCTGGAAACACCATATATTTT. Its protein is CASSRGFRQGNSGNTIYF.

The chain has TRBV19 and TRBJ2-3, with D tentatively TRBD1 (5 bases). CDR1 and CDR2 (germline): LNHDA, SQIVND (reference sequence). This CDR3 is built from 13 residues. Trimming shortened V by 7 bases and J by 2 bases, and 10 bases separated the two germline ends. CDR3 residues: CASIGANTDTQYF. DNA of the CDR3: TGTGCCAGTATAGGGGCTAACACAGATACGCAGTATTTT.

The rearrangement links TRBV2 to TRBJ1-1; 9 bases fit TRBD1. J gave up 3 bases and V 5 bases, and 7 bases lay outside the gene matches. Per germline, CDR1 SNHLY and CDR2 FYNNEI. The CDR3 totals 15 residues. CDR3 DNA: TGTGCCAGCAGTAGGAGGGACAGGGATCACACTGAAGCTTTCTTT. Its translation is CASSRRDRDHTEAFF.

The CDR3 region has the DNA TGTGCCAGCAAATCAGGGACAGCAGGGATGGGCGAGCAGTACTTC. Protein: CASKSGTAGMGEQYF. The gene calls are TRBV6-5 and TRBJ2-7; 7 bases are a match to TRBD1. Germline lookup yields CDR1 MNHEY and CDR2 SVGAGI. Trimming took 7 bases from V and 6 from J; bases not matched to a gene: 15. The CDR3 has 15 residues.

The CDR3 loop reads CASSPRTGIGEQYF. In DNA form, the CDR3 reads TGTGCCAGCAGTCCCCGGACAGGGATAGGTGAGCAGTACTTC. The rearrangement links TRBV28 to TRBJ2-7; 8 bases are shared with TRBD1. The CDR3 covers 14 residues. The trim removed 5 bases at V and 7 bases at J, leaving 10 bases unmatched. Germline V CDR1 and CDR2: MDHEN, SYDVKM.

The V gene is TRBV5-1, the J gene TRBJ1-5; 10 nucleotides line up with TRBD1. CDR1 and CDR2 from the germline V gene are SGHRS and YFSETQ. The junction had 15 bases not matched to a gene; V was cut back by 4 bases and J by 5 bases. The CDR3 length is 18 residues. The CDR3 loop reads CASSPPGQGIGAHQPQHF. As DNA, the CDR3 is TGCGCCAGCAGCCCCCCGGGACAGGGGATCGGTGCGCATCAGCCCCAGCATTTT. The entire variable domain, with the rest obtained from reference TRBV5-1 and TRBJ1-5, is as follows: KAGVTQTPRYLIKTRGQQVTLSCSPISGHRSVSWYQQTPGQGLQFLFEYFSETQRNKGNFPGRFSGRQFSNSRSEMNVSTLELGDSALYLCASSPPGQGIGAHQPQHFGDGTRLSIL.